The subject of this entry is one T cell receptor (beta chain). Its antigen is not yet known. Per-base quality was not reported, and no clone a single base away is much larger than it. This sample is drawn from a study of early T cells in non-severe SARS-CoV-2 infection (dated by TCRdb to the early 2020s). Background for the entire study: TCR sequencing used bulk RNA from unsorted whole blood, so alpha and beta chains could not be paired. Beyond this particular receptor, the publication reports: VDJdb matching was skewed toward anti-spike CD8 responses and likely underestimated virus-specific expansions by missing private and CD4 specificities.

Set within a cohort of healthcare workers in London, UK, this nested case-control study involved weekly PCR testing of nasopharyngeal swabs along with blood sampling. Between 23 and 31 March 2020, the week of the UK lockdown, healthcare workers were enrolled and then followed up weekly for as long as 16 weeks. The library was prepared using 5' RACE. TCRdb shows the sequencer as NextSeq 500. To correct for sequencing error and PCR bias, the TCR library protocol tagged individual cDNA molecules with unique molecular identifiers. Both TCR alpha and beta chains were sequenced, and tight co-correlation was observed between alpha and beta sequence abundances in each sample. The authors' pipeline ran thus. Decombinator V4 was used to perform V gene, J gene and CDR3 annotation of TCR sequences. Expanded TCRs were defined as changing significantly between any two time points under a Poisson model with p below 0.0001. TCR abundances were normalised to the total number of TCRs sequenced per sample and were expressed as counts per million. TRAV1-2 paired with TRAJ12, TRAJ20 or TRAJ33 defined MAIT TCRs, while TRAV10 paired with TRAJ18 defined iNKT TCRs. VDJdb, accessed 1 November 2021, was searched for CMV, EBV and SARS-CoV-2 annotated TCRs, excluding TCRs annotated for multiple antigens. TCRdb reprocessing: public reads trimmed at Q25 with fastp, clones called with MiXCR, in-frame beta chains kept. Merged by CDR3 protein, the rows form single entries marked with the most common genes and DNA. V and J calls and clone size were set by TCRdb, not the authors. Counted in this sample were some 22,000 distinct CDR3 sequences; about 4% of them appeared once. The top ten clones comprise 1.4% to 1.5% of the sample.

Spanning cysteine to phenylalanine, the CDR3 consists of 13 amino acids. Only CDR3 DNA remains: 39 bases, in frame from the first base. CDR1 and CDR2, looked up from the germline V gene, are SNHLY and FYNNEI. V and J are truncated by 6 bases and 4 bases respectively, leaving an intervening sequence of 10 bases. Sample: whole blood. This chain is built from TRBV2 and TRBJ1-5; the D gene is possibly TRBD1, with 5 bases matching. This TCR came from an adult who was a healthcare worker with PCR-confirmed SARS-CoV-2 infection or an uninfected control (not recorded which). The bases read TGTGCCAGCAGAAGGGGAGGGAATCAGCCCCAGCATTTT. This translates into CASRRGGNQPQHF. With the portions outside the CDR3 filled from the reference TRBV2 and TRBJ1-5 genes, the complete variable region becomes EPEVTQTPSHQVTQMGQEVILRCVPISNHLYFYWYRQILGQKVEFLVSFYNNEISEKSEIFDDQFSVERPDGSNFTLKIRSTKLEDSAMYFCASRRGGNQPQHFGDGTRLSIL.